The 8 T cell receptor beta chains below come from one sample, sequenced in a study of blood T cell repertoires in COVID-19. The protocol was immunoSEQ multiplex PCR, while the TCRdb copy is restricted to in-frame clones and leaves out a portion. The profile shows some 220,000 clones, about 87% of them singletons. Sequencing used PBMCs or T cells enriched from blood (not recorded which). Receptors were obtained from a woman in her thirties who had recovered from COVID-19.

This sequence joins TRBV4-3 and TRBJ2-3; D unclear. CDR1 is LGHNA, CDR2 YSLEER, per germline. The CDR3 has 16 residues. The V and J ends lost 0 bases and 0 bases respectively, with 10 bases between them. The CDR3 loop reads CASSQDGRSSTDTQYF. DNA of the CDR3: TGCGCCAGCAGCCAAGACGGCAGGTCTAGCACAGATACGCAGTATTTT.

This clone appeared a few times. The V gene is TRBV18, the J gene TRBJ2-1, with D perhaps matching TRBD2 (7 bases). The germline gives CDR1 KGHSH, CDR2 LQKENI. The CDR3 is 16 residues long. Trimming took off 1 base at V and 5 bases at J, with 15 bases between the two ends. CDR3 nucleotide sequence: TGTGCCAGCTCACCACGGAGGGGGGGGGCTAACAATGAGCAGTTCTTC. Amino acids: CASSPRRGGANNEQFF. The entire variable domain, with the rest obtained from reference TRBV18 and TRBJ2-1, is as follows: NAGVMQNPRHLVRRRGQEARLRCSPMKGHSHVYWYRQLPEEGLKFMVYLQKENIIDESGMPKERFSAEFPKEGPSILRIQQVVRGDSAAYFCASSPRRGGANNEQFFGPGTRLTVL.

The rearrangement links TRBV5-6 to TRBJ1-3; D unresolved. The CDR3 sequence is 15 residues long. The germline V gene has CDR1 SGHDT and CDR2 YYEEEE. Trimming stripped 0 bases from V and 0 bases from J, with 7 bases between. The CDR3 reads CASSLGRFSGNTIYF. Here the CDR3 DNA reads TGTGCCAGCAGCTTGGGGCGGTTCTCTGGAAACACCATATATTTT.

The chain has TRBV5-6 and TRBJ1-1; no firm D call. CDR1 SGHDT and CDR2 YYEEEE come from the germline V gene. This CDR3 is built from 13 residues. Trimming pared 2 bases from V and 1 base from J, leaving 6 bases between. Written as DNA, the CDR3 is TGTGCCAGCAGCTTCGGTACGAACACTGAAGCTTTCTTT. This codes for CASSFGTNTEAFF.

The V and J genes are TRBV18 and TRBJ2-7; 8 bases agree with TRBD1. CDR1 and CDR2 from the germline V gene are KGHSH and LQKENI. The CDR3 extends over 16 amino acids. V lost 2 bases and J lost 3; bases outside the gene matches: 9. The CDR3 region has the DNA TGTGCCAGCTCACCATACGGACAGGGAGCCCTCTACGAGCAGTACTTC. Its protein product is CASSPYGQGALYEQYF.

The gene calls are TRBV5-1 and TRBJ2-7, with 9 nucleotides matching TRBD1. This CDR3 region has 14 residues. The trim removed 4 bases at V and 2 bases at J, leaving 4 bases unmatched. Per the germline V gene, CDR1 is SGHRS and CDR2 is YFSETQ. The CDR3 spells CASSLTGGAYEQYF. The CDR3 DNA sequence: TGCGCCAGCAGCCTGACAGGGGGGGCCTACGAGCAGTACTTC. Supplemented by reference TRBV5-1 and TRBJ2-7, the full variable domain reads KAGVTQTPRYLIKTRGQQVTLSCSPISGHRSVSWYQQTPGQGLQFLFEYFSETQRNKGNFPGRFSGRQFSNSRSEMNVSTLELGDSALYLCASSLTGGAYEQYFGPGTRLTVT.

This clone occurred a few times. The chain links TRBV3-1 (or the pseudogene TRBV3-2) to TRBJ1-2; D is ambiguous. Germline loops: CDR1 LGHDT, CDR2 YNNKEL (reference sequence). Trimming took 5 bases from V and 4 from J, leaving 17 bases between them. The CDR3 length is 15 residues. CDR3 loop: CASSEGRNAGYGYTF. The CDR3 DNA follows: TGTGCCAGCAGCGAAGGACGTAACGCGGGCTATGGCTACACCTTC.

The chain recombines TRBV7-2 with TRBJ1-1; 7 nucleotides align to TRBD1. Germline-derived CDR1 and CDR2 are SGHTA and FQGNSA. The CDR3 consists of 14 residues. V trimming: 10 bases; J trimming: 0 bases; junction bases outside the gene matches: 8. The CDR3 spells CATRDSAMNTEAFF. The CDR3 bases are TGTGCCACCAGGGACAGCGCGATGAACACTGAAGCTTTCTTT.